One and the same sample provided the 10 T cell receptor beta chains below, sequenced in a study of CD4 T cells in relation to SARS-CoV-2 and coronaviruses. Assay: immunoSEQ multiplex PCR; the TCRdb copy retains only in-frame clones and omits some. This table has tens of thousands of clones, approximately 85% appearing once. The sample comprised memory CD4+ T cells from PBMCs. The receptors derive from an adult with COVID-19.

This clone was picked up a small number of times. The gene calls are TRBV6-5 and TRBJ2-2; D assignment may be TRBD1 or TRBD2 (5 bases each). CDR3 length: 15 residues. Germline V gene lookup returns CDR1 MNHEY and CDR2 SVGAGI. Trimming shortened V by 2 bases and J by 1 base, and 8 bases separated the two germline ends. CDR3 coding DNA: TGTGCCAGCAGTTACCGGGACGTGAACACCGGGGAGCTGTTTTTT. Translated, it gives CASSYRDVNTGELFF.

This chain joins TRBV24-1 and TRBJ2-2, with D perhaps TRBD1 or TRBD2 (7 bases each). V lost 10 bases to trimming and J lost 1 base, with 15 bases between them. CDR1 and CDR2 (germline): KGHDR, SFDVKD. The CDR3 sequence is 15 residues long. Here the CDR3 reads CATGGGSMNTGELFF. The CDR3 DNA reads as TGTGCCACGGGAGGGGGCTCAATGAACACCGGGGAGCTGTTTTTT.

This sequence joins TRBV7-2 and TRBJ1-3, with no clear D. The CDR3 is 13 amino acids. Trimming left V 1 base short and J 4 bases short, with 5 bases between. CDR1 is SGHTA, CDR2 FQGNSA, per germline. The CDR3 region has the DNA TGTGCCAGCAGCTTAGGAAGGGGAAACACCATATATTTT. This translates into CASSLGRGNTIYF.

V and J are TRBV19 and TRBJ2-2; D not certain. Germline loops: CDR1 LNHDA, CDR2 SQIVND (reference sequence). CDR3 size: 16 residues. With 3 bases removed from V and 4 bases from J, the gap between germline ends came to 15 bases. CDR3 residues: CASSISWGSSTGELFF. The CDR3 DNA is TGTGCCAGTAGTATTTCGTGGGGATCGAGCACCGGGGAGCTGTTTTTT.

This clone was observed a handful of times. This sequence joins TRBV6-4 and TRBJ2-1, with D perhaps matching TRBD1 (5 bases). Between the trimmed V and J ends, which lost 3 bases and 6 bases, there was a span of 15 bases. Germline CDR1 is MRHNA and CDR2 is SNTAGT. CDR3 length: 15 residues. The chain's CDR3 is CASSETVSDVNEQFF. In nucleotides, the CDR3 is TGTGCCAGCAGTGAGACAGTGTCGGATGTCAATGAGCAGTTCTTC.

The chain has TRBV6-5 and TRBJ2-7; 10 positions agree with TRBD1. With V trimmed by 6 bases and J by 7 bases, 9 bases remained unmatched. CDR3 length equals 14 residues. Germline V gene data show CDR1 as MNHEY and CDR2 as SVGAGI. CDR3 nucleotide sequence: TGTGCCAGCAGCCCGACAGGGGGCTTTAGGGAGCAGTACTTC. Translated, it gives CASSPTGGFREQYF.

This clone was detected only once. CDR3 protein: CASSPTLRDQETQYF. The DNA for the CDR3 is TGTGCCAGCAGCCCCACGTTGCGAGACCAAGAGACCCAGTACTTC. The chain links TRBV9 to TRBJ2-5; D is uncertain. V gave up 4 bases and J gave up 0 bases, with 13 bases separating them. The CDR3 length is 15 residues. Per germline, CDR1 SGDLS and CDR2 YYNGEE.

J is TRBJ1-4 and V is TRBV28; D uncertain. The V end was cut by 5 bases, the J end by 10 bases, with 11 bases between. The CDR3 totals 12 residues. Germline values: CDR1 MDHEN, CDR2 SYDVKM. The chain's CDR3 is CASSTFTRKLFF. CDR3 DNA: TGTGCCAGCAGTACATTTACAAGAAAACTGTTTTTT.

The V gene is TRBV9, the J gene TRBJ1-3, with D maybe TRBD1 (6 bases). This CDR3 is 16 amino acids long. The ends were cut back, 7 bases at V and 3 bases at J, with 20 bases in the middle. Germline-derived CDR1 and CDR2 are SGDLS and YYNGEE. Here the CDR3 DNA reads TGTGCCAGCGGGGGGCTGGGGAGGGCAAGTGGAAACACCATATATTTT. Protein: CASGGLGRASGNTIYF.

The chain recombines TRBV9 with TRBJ2-5; TRBD2 aligns across 8 bases. Trimming took 1 base from V and 4 from J; bases not matched to a gene: 9. This CDR3 contains 16 residues. CDR1 and CDR2 (germline): SGDLS, YYNGEE. CDR3 DNA sequence: TGTGCCAGCAGCGTAAGCGGGGGTACCGCGGGAGAGACCCAGTACTTC. Translation: CASSVSGGTAGETQYF.